This TCR beta chain came from a study of blood T cell repertoires in COVID-19. For the study at large: The United States, Italy and Spain supplied acute and convalescent COVID-19 samples. Sources were T cells, B-cell-depleted T cells, or PBMCs; the material itself was cDNA or gDNA.

Original processing notes: Nucleated cell number was recorded as an estimate derived from reference gene primer amplification. Assay used: immunoSEQ multiplex PCR; TCRdb lists only in-frame clones, some missing. V and J calls and clone size come straight from that table; D and trimming were deduced from the DNA. This table holds roughly 70,000 clones, 75% to 85% found once. The CDR3 has 18 residues. CDR1 and CDR2 from the germline V gene are MDHEN and SYDVKM. With 1 base removed from V and 0 bases from J, the gap between germline ends came to 15 bases. Material for sequencing was peripheral blood. This chain links TRBV28 with TRBJ2-2, with D tentatively TRBD2 (5 bases). This receptor was identified in a woman aged 60 to 75 with acute or convalescent COVID-19. CDR3 region: CASSLFGVALANTGELFF. The CDR3 DNA reads TGTGCCAGCAGTTTATTCGGGGTGGCGCTCGCGAACACCGGGGAGCTGTTTTTT.